A selection of T cell receptor beta chains follows, all from one sample in a study of blood T cell repertoires in COVID-19. Libraries were prepared by immunoSEQ multiplex PCR; TCRdb keeps only in-frame clonotypes and omits some of them. The sample contains 100,000 or so clones, roughly 92% of which appear only once. The sequenced sample consisted of peripheral blood. The receptors shown here come from a man in his sixties or seventies with acute or convalescent COVID-19. The CDR3 runs from the conserved cysteine through the conserved F or W. The order of the fields is D gene, J gene, clone size, CDR3 length, V gene, CDR3 protein, CDR3 DNA. A D gene is named only where the DNA matches it firmly. Not every row has a clone size; where given, it reads once, few, many or a size class.

>NA|TRBJ1-1|once|13|TRBV7-9
CASSLTGSGEAFF
TGTGCCAGCAGCCTCACAGGGTCTGGTGAAGCTTTCTTT
>TRBD2|TRBJ2-7|NA|19|TRBV28
CASSFNPPRLAGGAYEQYF
TGTGCCAGCAGTTTTAATCCGCCTAGGCTAGCGGGGGGCGCCTACGAGCAGTACTTC
>TRBD1|TRBJ1-1|few|15|TRBV7-6
CASSPGQGAFTEAFF
TGTGCCAGCAGCCCTGGACAGGGGGCTTTCACTGAAGCTTTCTTT
>TRBD1|TRBJ1-2|few|16|TRBV4-2
CASSQDGGTGPYGYTF
TGTGCCAGCAGCCAAGATGGGGGGACAGGGCCGTATGGCTACACCTTC
>NA|TRBJ2-1|NA|17|TRBV5-1
CASSLNRRGGTYNEQFF
TGCGCCAGCAGCTTGAATCGCAGGGGAGGGACCTACAATGAGCAGTTCTTC
>TRBD2|TRBJ2-2|NA|15|TRBV7-2
CASSPWTSRTGELFF
TGTGCCAGCAGCCCGTGGACTAGCCGTACCGGGGAGCTGTTTTTT
>TRBD2|TRBJ2-3|NA|15|TRBV27
CASSLLAGATDTQYF
TGTGCCAGCAGTTTACTAGCGGGAGCCACAGATACGCAGTATTTT
>NA|TRBJ1-5|NA|16|TRBV19
CASSIDLQFSNQPQHF
TGTGCCAGTAGTATAGATCTTCAGTTTAGCAATCAGCCCCAGCATTTT
>TRBD1|TRBJ1-5|NA|16|TRBV7-6
CASSLEQGALNQPQHF
TGTGCCAGCAGCCTAGAGCAGGGGGCGTTGAATCAGCCCCAGCATTTT
>TRBD1|TRBJ1-3|NA|16|TRBV27
CASSLAGGAPGNTIYF
TGTGCCAGCAGTTTGGCAGGGGGCGCGCCTGGAAACACCATATATTTT
>TRBD2|TRBJ2-1|NA|16|TRBV2
CASSPFLAGSYNEQFF
TGTGCCAGCAGCCCCTTCCTAGCGGGCTCCTACAATGAGCAGTTCTTC
>TRBD1|TRBJ2-7|NA|16|TRBV7-8
CASSLGSGTVPYEQYF
TGTGCCAGCAGCTTAGGGTCCGGGACAGTCCCCTACGAGCAGTACTTC
>TRBD2|TRBJ2-1|NA|13|TRBV10-3
CAISEGGSYEQFF
TGTGCCATCAGTGAAGGCGGGAGTTATGAGCAGTTCTTC
>TRBD1|TRBJ1-3|NA|17|TRBV7-9
CASSFWGQGISGNTIYF
TGTGCCAGCAGCTTTTGGGGACAGGGGATCTCTGGAAACACCATATATTTT
>NA|TRBJ1-5|NA|15|TRBV28
CASSTPTGWDQPQHF
TGTGCCAGCAGTACCCCAACAGGGTGGGATCAGCCCCAGCATTTT
>TRBD1|TRBJ1-5|NA|14|TRBV5-1
CASSLGQGSQPQHF
TGCGCCAGCAGCTTGGGACAGGGAAGTCAGCCCCAGCATTTT
>TRBD1|TRBJ1-2|NA|15|TRBV3-1/TRBV3-2
CASSQPGQGSFGYTF
TGTGCCAGCAGCCAGCCGGGACAGGGGTCGTTCGGCTACACCTTC
>NA|TRBJ1-4|few|15|TRBV19
CASSITGKINEKLFF
TGTGCCAGTAGTATTACAGGGAAGATTAATGAAAAACTGTTTTTT
>NA|TRBJ1-2|NA|11|TRBV30
CAWSNQYGYTF
TGTGCCTGGAGTAATCAGTATGGCTACACCTTC
>NA|TRBJ1-1|NA|15|TRBV3-1/TRBV3-2
CASSAGIVGTTEAFF
TGTGCCAGCAGCGCAGGGATCGTTGGTACCACTGAAGCTTTCTTT
>TRBD2|TRBJ2-1|NA|19|TRBV7-9
CASSLVGLAGLTSWNEQFF
TGTGCCAGCAGCTTAGTCGGGCTAGCGGGGTTAACATCATGGAATGAGCAGTTCTTC
>TRBD2|TRBJ2-2|NA|19|TRBV12-5
CASGLVRLAGESNTGELFF
TGTGCTAGTGGTTTGGTACGCCTAGCGGGGGAGTCGAACACCGGGGAGCTGTTTTTT
>NA|TRBJ2-1|NA|14|TRBV19
CASSIGARYNEQFF
TGTGCCAGTAGTATCGGAGCGAGGTACAATGAGCAGTTCTTC
>NA|TRBJ1-4|NA|14|TRBV4-1
CASSQDRGRVKLFF
TGCGCCAGCAGCCAAGACAGGGGTAGGGTCAAACTGTTTTTT
>TRBD1|TRBJ1-2|NA|15|TRBV27
CASSLRPRGNYGYTF
TGTGCCAGCTCCCTCCGTCCCAGGGGGAACTATGGCTACACCTTC
>TRBD2|TRBJ2-5|few|16|TRBV5-1
CASSPRGTSGVETQYF
TGCGCCAGCAGCCCCCGGGGGACTAGCGGTGTGGAGACCCAGTACTTC
>TRBD2|TRBJ2-3|NA|15|TRBV6-4
CASSEEGLAGDTQYF
TGTGCCAGCAGTGAAGAGGGACTAGCGGGAGATACGCAGTATTTT
>NA|TRBJ2-7|NA|12|TRBV7-9
CASSRRGYEQYF
TGTGCCAGCAGCCGACGCGGTTACGAGCAGTACTTC
>NA|TRBJ2-7|NA|14|TRBV27
CASSPAQGTYEQYF
TGTGCCAGCAGTCCTGCGCAGGGCACCTACGAGCAGTACTTC
>TRBD1|TRBJ1-2|NA|14|TRBV28
CASSFRDRTYGYTF
TGTGCCAGCAGTTTCCGGGACAGGACCTATGGCTACACCTTC
>TRBD2|TRBJ2-5|NA|15|TRBV5-4
CAVGLAGGREKTQYF
TGTGCCGTAGGACTAGCGGGGGGCCGGGAGAAGACCCAGTACTTC
>TRBD1|TRBJ1-6|once|13|TRBV2
CASRGTGNSPLHF
TGTGCCAGCCGGGGGACAGGGAACTCACCCCTCCACTTT
>TRBD2|TRBJ2-7|NA|13|TRBV28
CASRLAGVNEQYF
TGTGCCAGTAGACTAGCGGGAGTCAACGAGCAGTACTTC
>TRBD1|TRBJ1-1|NA|14|TRBV6-5
CASSKQGAGTEAFF
TGTGCCAGCAGTAAACAGGGGGCAGGCACTGAAGCTTTCTTT
>NA|TRBJ1-4|NA|14|TRBV7-9
CASSLWGSNEKLFF
TGTGCCAGCAGCTTATGGGGCAGTAATGAAAAACTGTTTTTT
>NA|TRBJ1-5|NA|13|TRBV12-3/TRBV12-4
CASSFRTDQPQHF
TGTGCCAGCAGTTTCCGGACAGATCAGCCCCAGCATTTT
>TRBD1|TRBJ1-5|NA|18|TRBV28
CASSVTGQGFGGNQPQHF
TGTGCCAGCAGTGTTACTGGACAGGGGTTCGGCGGCAATCAGCCCCAGCATTTT